This TCR beta chain was recorded in a study of T cell repertoires in cytomegalovirus infection. Study overall: The public TCR beta signatures pointed to both CMV infection and matching HLA type.

TCRdb reprocessed the reads with MiXCR, giving one entry per CDR3 protein. The sample holds roughly 920,000 distinct CDR3 sequences, approximately 30% seen once. Study observations and caveats: HLA-C-restricted CMV clonotypes gave the most frequent clonotype in two of eight donors. Cumulative frequency of public TCR beta families picked out carriers of CMV plus the relevant HLA.

CDR1 is KGHDR and CDR2 is SFDVKD in the germline V gene. The CDR3 is 16 amino acids. Trimming took 1 base from V and 4 from J; bases not matched to a gene: 6. This clonotype was observed a few times. Its antigen is still unknown. Sample: cultured CD8+ T cells from PBMCs, taken from culture after CMV antigen stimulation. This chain joins TRBV24-1 and TRBJ2-3; TRBD1 matches 8 bases. This receptor was taken from a human donor in good health (CMV status not recorded). Some clones in this sample may be carry-over from other donors' samples. The CDR3 spells CATSDLQGGVADTQYF. CDR3 nucleotide sequence: TGTGCCACCAGTGATTTACAGGGGGGAGTAGCAGATACGCAGTATTTT.